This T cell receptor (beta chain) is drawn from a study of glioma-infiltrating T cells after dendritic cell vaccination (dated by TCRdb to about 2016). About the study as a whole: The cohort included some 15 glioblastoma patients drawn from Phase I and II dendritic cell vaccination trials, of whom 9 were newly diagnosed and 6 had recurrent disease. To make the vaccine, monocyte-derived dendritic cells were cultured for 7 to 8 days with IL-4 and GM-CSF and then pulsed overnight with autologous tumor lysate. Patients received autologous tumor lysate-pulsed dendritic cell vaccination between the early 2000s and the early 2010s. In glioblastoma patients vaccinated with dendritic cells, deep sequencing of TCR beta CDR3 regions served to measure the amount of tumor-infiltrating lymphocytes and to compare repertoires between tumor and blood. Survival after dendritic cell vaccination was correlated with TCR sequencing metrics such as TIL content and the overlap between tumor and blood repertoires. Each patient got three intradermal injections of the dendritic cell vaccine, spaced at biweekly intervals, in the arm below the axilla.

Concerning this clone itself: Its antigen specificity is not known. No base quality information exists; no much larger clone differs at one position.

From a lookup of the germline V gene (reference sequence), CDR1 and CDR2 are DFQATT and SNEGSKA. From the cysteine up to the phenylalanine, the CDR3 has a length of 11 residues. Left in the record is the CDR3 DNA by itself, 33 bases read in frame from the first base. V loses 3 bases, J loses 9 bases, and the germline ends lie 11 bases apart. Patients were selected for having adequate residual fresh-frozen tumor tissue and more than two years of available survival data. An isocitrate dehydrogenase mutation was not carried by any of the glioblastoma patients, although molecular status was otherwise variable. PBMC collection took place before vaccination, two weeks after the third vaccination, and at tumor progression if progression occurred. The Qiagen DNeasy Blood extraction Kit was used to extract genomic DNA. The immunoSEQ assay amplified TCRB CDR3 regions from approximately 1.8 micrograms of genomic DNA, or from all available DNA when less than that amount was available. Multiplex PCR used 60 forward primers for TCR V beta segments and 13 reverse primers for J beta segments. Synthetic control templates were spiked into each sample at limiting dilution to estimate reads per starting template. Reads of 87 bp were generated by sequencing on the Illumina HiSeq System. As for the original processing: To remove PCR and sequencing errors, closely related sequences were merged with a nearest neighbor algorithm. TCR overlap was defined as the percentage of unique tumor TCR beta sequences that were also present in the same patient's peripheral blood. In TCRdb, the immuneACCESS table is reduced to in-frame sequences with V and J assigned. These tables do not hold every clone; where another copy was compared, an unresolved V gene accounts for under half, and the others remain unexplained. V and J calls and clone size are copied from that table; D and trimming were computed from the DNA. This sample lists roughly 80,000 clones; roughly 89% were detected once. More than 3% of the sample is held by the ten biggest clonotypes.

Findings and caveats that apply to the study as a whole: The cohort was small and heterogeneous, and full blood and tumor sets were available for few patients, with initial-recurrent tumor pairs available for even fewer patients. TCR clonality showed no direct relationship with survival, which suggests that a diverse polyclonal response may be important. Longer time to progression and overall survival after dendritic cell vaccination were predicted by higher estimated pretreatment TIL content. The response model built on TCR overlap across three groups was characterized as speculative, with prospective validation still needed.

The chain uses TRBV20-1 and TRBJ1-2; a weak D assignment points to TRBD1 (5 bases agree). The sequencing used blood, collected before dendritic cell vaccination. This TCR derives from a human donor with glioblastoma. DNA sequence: TGCAGTGCTAGGGCCGGGGGAAGCTACACCTTC. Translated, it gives CSARAGGSYTF.